This is a list of T cell receptor beta chains from one sample in a study of T-cell memory formation after mild COVID-19. Via MiXCR, TCRdb re-called the 5' RACE reads, giving one row per CDR3 protein. The table lists fewer than 650,000 distinct CDR3 sequences, roughly 21% of them singletons. The specimen was PBMCs or a T cell subset sorted from them (not recorded which). All receptors come from an adult woman who had mild COVID-19 (a few samples of this study predate the infection). Cell type and time point are not known. The CDR3 runs from the conserved cysteine through the conserved F or W. A D gene is named only where the DNA matches it firmly. The size of a clone is reported for some rows only, either as once, few or many, or as a class for expanded clones.

j_gene	v_gene	d_gene	abundance	CDR3nt	CDR3aa
TRBJ2-3	TRBV6-2/TRBV6-3	TRBD2	.	TGTGCCAGCCTCGCTAGCGGGGACACAGATACGCAGTATTTT	CASLASGDTDTQYF
TRBJ2-3	TRBV20-1	.	.	TGCAGTGCCCGGCGACCGCCAGATACGCAGTATTTT	CSARRPPDTQYF
TRBJ2-3	TRBV6-1	TRBD2	.	TGTGCCAGCCTCATACTAGCGGGGGTAGGAGATACGCAGTATTTT	CASLILAGVGDTQYF
TRBJ2-1	TRBV7-8	.	few	TGTGCCAGCAGCTGGGGCGGCGGGAACAATGAGCAGTTCTTC	CASSWGGGNNEQFF
TRBJ2-3	TRBV20-1	TRBD2	.	TGCAGTGCTAGAGGGTCGTGGCGGGGGGTATCCACAGATACGCAGTATTTT	CSARGSWRGVSTDTQYF
TRBJ1-6	TRBV5-1	TRBD1	.	TGCGCCAGCAGCGAATCGGGACAGCCAACTTATAATTCACCCCTCCACTTT	CASSESGQPTYNSPLHF
TRBJ2-5	TRBV12-3/TRBV12-4	.	.	TGTGCCAGCAGTTCTCCGGGCGAGACCCATGGGACCCAGTACTTC	CASSSPGETHGTQYF
TRBJ2-7	TRBV5-6	.	.	TGTGCCAGCATCCCGGCGGGTAGAGACTACGAGCAGTACTTC	CASIPAGRDYEQYF
TRBJ2-2	TRBV5-1	.	few	TGCGCCAGCAGCTTGGTCTCACCAGGCGCCGGGGAGCTGTTTTTT	CASSLVSPGAGELFF
TRBJ2-1	TRBV5-6	.	many	TGTGCCAGCACCTGGGGGTTAGGTGAGCAGTTCTTC	CASTWGLGEQFF
TRBJ2-2	TRBV28	.	few	TGTGCCAGCAGTTTATCATCGGGACTGAAGAACACCGGGGAGCTGTTTTTT	CASSLSSGLKNTGELFF
TRBJ2-1	TRBV7-8	TRBD2	.	TGTGCCAGCAGCTTACGCGCGGGGGACTACAATGAGCAGTTCTTC	CASSLRAGDYNEQFF
TRBJ1-4	TRBV7-2	.	few	TGTGCCAGCAGCGCCCTTTTTAAGGAAAAACTGTTTTTT	CASSALFKEKLFF
TRBJ2-7	TRBV14	TRBD1	.	TGTGCCAGCAGCCAAAACACACTGGGACAGGGCGACTACGAGCAGTACTTC	CASSQNTLGQGDYEQYF
TRBJ2-5	TRBV20-1	.	.	TGCAGTGCTACCAGAGGACAGAGAAAGACCCAGTACTTC	CSATRGQRKTQYF
TRBJ1-5	TRBV20-1	.	few	TGCAGTGCTAGCCAGGGAGGGTCTCAGCCCCAGCATTTT	CSASQGGSQPQHF
TRBJ2-3	TRBV11-1	.	few	TGTGCCAGCAGCTTAACAAGCGGTCGAACCACAGATACGCAGTATTTT	CASSLTSGRTTDTQYF
TRBJ2-7	TRBV7-8	TRBD2	.	TGTGCCAGCAGCTTACGCCCCCTGGGACTAGCGGGGAACTACGAGCAGTACTTC	CASSLRPLGLAGNYEQYF
TRBJ1-5	TRBV25-1	.	.	TGTGCCAGCAGTGAATCGGATTATAGCAATCAGCCCCAGCATTTT	CASSESDYSNQPQHF
TRBJ2-2	TRBV29-1	TRBD1	.	TGCAGCGTTGTGGGGCCCGGGACAGCAGATTCGACCGGGGAGCTGTTTTTT	CSVVGPGTADSTGELFF
TRBJ1-2	TRBV7-9	.	few	TGTGCCAGCAGCTTATCCAGGAGAGCTAACTATGGCTACACCTTC	CASSLSRRANYGYTF
TRBJ1-1	TRBV9	.	.	TGTGCCAGCAGCGTGGGCGGGGACGATCCCTATTCGGAAGCTTTCTTT	CASSVGGDDPYSEAFF
TRBJ2-1	TRBV4-1	TRBD1	.	TGCGCCAGCGGATTGGGGACAGCATACAATGAGCAGTTCTTC	CASGLGTAYNEQFF
TRBJ2-1	TRBV20-1	TRBD2	.	TGCAGTGCTAGAGATCCCTCTACCGGGACTAGCGGGAGAGGGAACTACAATGAGCAGTTCTTC	CSARDPSTGTSGRGNYNEQFF
TRBJ1-2	TRBV7-9	TRBD1	few	TGTGCTTCCGGGACAGGGACCGGCTACACCTTC	CASGTGTGYTF
TRBJ2-2	TRBV4-2	.	.	TGTGCCAGCAGCCAAGATGGGAAGGGGCCCGAGCTGTTTTTT	CASSQDGKGPELFF
TRBJ1-5	TRBV20-1	.	.	TGCAGTGCTAGAGAGGGTTCGTACGGTAGCAATCAGCCCCAGAATTTT	CSAREGSYGSNQPQNF
TRBJ2-5	TRBV12-3/TRBV12-4	TRBD2	.	TGTGCCAGCAGTTACGGACTAGCGGGGCTGGGCCAAGAGACCCAGTACTTC	CASSYGLAGLGQETQYF
TRBJ1-1	TRBV5-1	.	.	TGCGCCAGCAGCATCGGGCCCACGGAAAAGGCTTTCTTT	CASSIGPTEKAFF
TRBJ1-3	TRBV12-3/TRBV12-4	TRBD1	.	TGTGCCAGCAGTCCTACCGACAGGGTCGAGAACACCATATATTTT	CASSPTDRVENTIYF
TRBJ2-3	TRBV5-1	TRBD2	few	TGCGCCAGCAGCAGGGGGCTAGCGGGGACCCAGACAGATACGCAGTATTTT	CASSRGLAGTQTDTQYF
TRBJ1-2	TRBV7-9	.	.	TGTGCCAGCAGCTGGGGTGCCGGGAGGGACTATGGCTACACCTTC	CASSWGAGRDYGYTF
TRBJ2-3	TRBV14	.	.	TGTGCCAGCAGCTCCCCGATAGGCCATACGCAGTATTTT	CASSSPIGHTQYF
TRBJ2-1	TRBV2	TRBD1	few	TGTGCCAGCAGCCGGGACAGGGAACCCAATGAGCAGTTCTTC	CASSRDREPNEQFF
TRBJ2-3	TRBV5-1	TRBD2	.	TGCGCCAGCAGCGCGGGACTAGCGGATTCCACAGATACGCAGTATTTT	CASSAGLADSTDTQYF
TRBJ2-6	TRBV11-2	.	.	TGTGCCAGCAGCTTAGTTCTGTCTGGGTTCTGGGGGGCTGCTGGGGCCAACGTCCTGACTTTC	CASSLVLSGFWGAAGANVLTF
TRBJ2-5	TRBV24-1	.	few	TGTGCCACCAGTGATTCTCTAGGGGAAGAGACCCAGTACTTC	CATSDSLGEETQYF
TRBJ1-5	TRBV6-2/TRBV6-3	.	few	TGTGCCAGCGGCAGAAATCAGCCCCAGCATTTT	CASGRNQPQHF
TRBJ2-1	TRBV6-2/TRBV6-3	.	few	TGTGCCAGCAATGACTGGAGGGCCAACTCAAATGAGCAGTTCTTC	CASNDWRANSNEQFF
TRBJ2-1	TRBV5-6	TRBD2	few	TGTGCCAGCAGCTTGTCGGCTAGCGGGATCGATGAGCAGTTCTTC	CASSLSASGIDEQFF
TRBJ2-1	TRBV27	.	.	TGTGCCAGCAGTTTATCAGTTCCAGGGTACTCCTACAATGAGCAGTTCTTC	CASSLSVPGYSYNEQFF
TRBJ2-5	TRBV12-5	TRBD1	few	TGTGCTACCCACGGAGGGACAGGGGTCGAGACCCAGTACTTC	CATHGGTGVETQYF
TRBJ2-1	TRBV20-1	TRBD2	.	TGCAGTGCTCCAAACGGGAGGAGCTCCTACAATGAGCAGTTCTTC	CSAPNGRSSYNEQFF
TRBJ2-1	TRBV7-6	.	.	TGTGCCAGCAGCTTCCTAAGGACGGAGAACAGGTGGGGGGTAGGTGAGCAGTTCTTC	CASSFLRTENRWGVGEQFF
TRBJ2-2	TRBV19	TRBD2	.	TGTGCCAGTACCAAGACTAGCGGGAGCCCCCTGACCGGGGAGCTGTTTTTT	CASTKTSGSPLTGELFF
TRBJ2-3	TRBV28	TRBD1	.	TGTGCCAGCAGTTTTAGTCCCCTCGAAACAGGGGACAACACAGATACGCAGTATTTT	CASSFSPLETGDNTDTQYF
TRBJ2-7	TRBV7-8	TRBD1	.	TGTGCCAGCAGCCCAGGGGTCGGGACAGGATTCTACGAGCAGTACTTC	CASSPGVGTGFYEQYF
TRBJ1-6	TRBV5-5	TRBD1	few	TGTGCCAGCAGCTTGTACGACAGGGATAATTCACCCCTCCACTTT	CASSLYDRDNSPLHF